Reported below is one T cell receptor beta chain. Sequencing was performed with immunoSEQ multiplex PCR; in TCRdb, only in-frame clones are kept and a portion is missing. Altogether a few hundred thousand clones are present, 87% being singletons, with the ten largest covering around 2%. These data belong to a study of blood T cell repertoires in COVID-19. Trimming shortened V by 7 bases and J by 7 bases, and 14 bases separated the two germline ends. CDR3 size: 13 residues. The germline CDR1 and CDR2 sequences are ENHRY and SYGVKD. This sequence originates from a man between 35 and 55 years old in a cohort exposed to, infected with or recovered from COVID-19 (not recorded which). The chain uses TRBV10-3 and TRBJ1-5, with D perhaps matching TRBD1 (6 bases). The sample taken for sequencing was PBMCs or T cells enriched from blood (not recorded which). CDR3 amino acids: CAIKGAGDQPQHF. As DNA, the CDR3 is TGTGCCATCAAGGGCGCAGGGGACCAGCCCCAGCATTTT.